This entry is about one T cell receptor beta chain. Using immunoSEQ multiplex PCR, the repertoire was profiled, and TCRdb retains in-frame clones only, with some absent. The sample contains 440,000 or so clones, approximately 90% of which appear only once. This sample is drawn from a study of blood T cell repertoires in COVID-19. Germline CDR1 and CDR2: SGHAT and FQNNGV. The V and J ends lost 4 bases and 5 bases respectively, with 21 bases between them. This CDR3 has 16 amino acids. V gene TRBV11-2 combines with J gene TRBJ2-7, with D uncertain. The TCR sequence derives from a woman between 35 and 50 years old with COVID-19, enrolled during active disease. Sequencing was performed on peripheral blood. CDR3 loop: CASSSRLVETTNEQYF. The CDR3 DNA follows: TGTGCCAGCAGCTCCCGGTTAGTTGAGACAACAAACGAGCAGTACTTC.